These 4 T cell receptor beta chains share one sample of origin, sequenced in a study of cytomegalovirus exposure and HLA in healthy donors. Primers for the PCR totalled 60 Vbeta and 13 Jbeta. Measured with immunoSEQ multiplex PCR; TCRdb has only the in-frame clones, and not every one. The sample includes fewer than 150,000 clones, around three quarters of them seen just once. Sequenced material: PBMCs. Receptors originate from a man aged 35-49 years in good health and CMV-seropositive.

Remarks on this clone: Additional DNA sequences in this sample encode the identical CDR3. The chain employs TRBV2 and TRBJ2-5; 7 bases are shared with TRBD1. Trimming cost V 4 bases and J 2 bases; bases outside gene matches: 4. Germline V gene data show CDR1 as SNHLY and CDR2 as FYNNEI. The CDR3 runs to 14 residues. CDR3 DNA: TGTGCCAGCAGTGGAGACAGGGCACAAGAGACCCAGTACTTC. Translating it yields CASSGDRAQETQYF.

The chain combines TRBV14 with TRBJ1-5; D ambiguous. V dropped 0 bases and J dropped 6 bases, with 6 bases sitting between them. The CDR3 has 13 amino acids. Germline-derived CDR1 and CDR2 are SGHDN and FVKESK. The CDR3 nucleotides read TGTGCCAGCAGCCAAGAGGAGGGTCAGCCCCAGCATTTT. Translation gives CASSQEEGQPQHF.

The chain is built from TRBV28 and TRBJ1-1, with 11 nucleotides matching TRBD1. The trim removed 3 bases at V and 0 bases at J, leaving 3 bases unmatched. The CDR3 is 16 residues long. Germline V lookup: CDR1 MDHEN, CDR2 SYDVKM. CDR3: CASSFGTGGMNTEAFF. CDR3 bases: TGTGCCAGCAGTTTCGGGACAGGGGGGATGAACACTGAAGCTTTCTTT.

J is TRBJ2-7 and V is TRBV19; TRBD2 might be the D (6 bases). This CDR3 has 13 amino acids. The V and J ends lost 3 bases and 2 bases respectively, with 8 bases between them. The V gene's germline CDR1 is LNHDA and CDR2 SQIVND (reference sequence). CDR3 amino acids: CASSMGLAYEQYF. In DNA, the CDR3 is TGTGCCAGTAGTATGGGACTCGCCTACGAGCAGTACTTC.